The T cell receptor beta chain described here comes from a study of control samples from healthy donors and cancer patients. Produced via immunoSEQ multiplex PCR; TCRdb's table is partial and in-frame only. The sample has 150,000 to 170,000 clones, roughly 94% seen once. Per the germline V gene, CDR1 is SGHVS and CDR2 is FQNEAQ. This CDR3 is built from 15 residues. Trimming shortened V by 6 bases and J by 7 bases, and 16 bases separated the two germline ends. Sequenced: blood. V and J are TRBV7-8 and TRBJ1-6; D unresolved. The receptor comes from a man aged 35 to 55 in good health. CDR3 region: CASSGLQEGNSPLHF. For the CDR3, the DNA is TGTGCCAGCAGTGGACTTCAAGAGGGCAATTCACCCCTCCACTTT.